Included here is one TCR beta chain sequence, with context. What it recognizes is unknown. The sorted Tregs were CD4+CD25+CD127-/low cells. Notes on the study in general: Tumor Treg TCRs overlapped most with tumor naive CD4+ cells. Tumor memory CD4+ T cell TCR gene usage was found to cluster with blood and lymph node memory CD4+ cells and with lymph node naive CD4+ cells.

CDR1 and CDR2 from the germline V gene are KGHSH and LQKENI. The CDR3 consists of 14 residues. Trimming took off 4 bases at V and 3 bases at J, with 10 bases between the two ends. Full-length variable regions came from constant-region reverse primers plus semi-nested Nested Universal Primer A PCR. One entry per CDR3 protein, called by TCRdb with MiXCR from the 5' RACE reads. The sample gives tens of thousands of distinct CDR3 sequences, 25% to 30% of which show up once; 2% to 2.5% is in the top ten. The source is a female donor with breast cancer. Sequenced input: tumor-infiltrating Tregs sorted from the breast tumor. This chain uses TRBV18 with TRBJ1-5; tentatively, D is TRBD1 (5 bases). The chain's CDR3 is CASSLQGFNQPQHF. Written as DNA, the CDR3 is TGTGCCAGCTCACTCCAGGGATTCAATCAGCCCCAGCATTTT.